The present T cell receptor beta chain was sequenced within a study of blood T cell repertoires in COVID-19 (dated by TCRdb to between 2020 and 2021). For the wider study: The collaborator samples originated in the United States, Italy and Spain and spanned the acute and convalescent phases of COVID-19. The dataset comprised deeply sampled blood TCRbeta repertoires from subjects exposed to, actively infected with, or recovered from COVID-19. The samples were drawn from two sources: the first 160 participants of the ongoing ImmuneRACE study, and 950 to 1,500 subjects contributed by 6 global collaborators. A freely available public database, intended as a resource for researchers studying the immune response to SARS-CoV-2, is where the repertoires were released. The material from the prospective study consisted of cDNA or gDNA derived from T cells, B-cell-depleted T cells, or PBMCs. Nearly every sample came with metadata listing a de-identified subject ID, COVID-19 status, age in years and sex. Where available, HLA class I and class II types were obtained from metadata supplied by the sample provider rather than from assay-based typing. Results and caveats for the whole study, not just this receptor: Clinical and demographic metadata were provided uncurated, with the amount varying by source and participant.

The immunoSEQ Assay, a bias-controlled multiplex PCR, was used to amplify TCRbeta CDR3 regions from genomic DNA. As for how the authors treated the data: Nucleated cell counts per sample were estimated from amplification of reference gene primers within the assay. To quantify the absolute abundance of each unique TCRbeta CDR3 rearrangement, sequence reads were collapsed and filtered. For each sample, productive Simpson clonality was calculated by taking the square root of Simpson's diversity index across productive rearrangements. In its TCRdb copy, this immuneACCESS table keeps in-frame sequences only and misses some clones. Where compared with another copy, unresolved V genes explain less than half of these, and the others have no known cause. V and J calls and clone size are given by that table; D and trimming were obtained from the DNA. Within this sample are about 210,000 clones, with about 85% of them counted one time only. The top ten clonotypes cover 0.55% to 0.75% of the sample.

Whole blood was collected in K2EDTA tubes by collaborating institutions according to the institutions' own protocols. For TCRbeta analysis, collaborators shipped samples as frozen whole blood, isolated PBMCs, or DNA extracted from either of those sample types. On this clone: The specificity of this receptor is unknown. Nothing much larger sits one base from this clone, and base qualities are not available.

From the cysteine up to the phenylalanine, the CDR3 has a length of 17 residues. The entry retains the CDR3 DNA only, 51 bases that are in frame from base 1. The germline V gene gives CDR1 as SGHRS and CDR2 as YFSETQ. V is cut back by 4 bases and J by 0 bases, with 7 bases in the junction unmatched. This receptor was obtained from a man aged 40-49 years with acute or convalescent COVID-19. The chain is assembled from TRBV5-1 and TRBJ2-1; TRBD2 aligns with 10 central bases. Sequencing was done on a sample of peripheral blood. The CDR3 has the sequence CASSGPSSGSSYNEQFF. The nucleotides read TGCGCCAGCAGCGGGCCGTCTAGCGGGAGCTCCTACAATGAGCAGTTCTTC.